This is a list of T cell receptor beta chains from one sample in a study of blood T cell repertoires in COVID-19. Clones were sequenced by immunoSEQ multiplex PCR, and TCRdb holds only the in-frame ones, with some missing. The sample contains around 87,000 clones, approximately 80% of which appear only once. Sequencing was done on a sample of peripheral blood. Receptor source: a human donor in a cohort sampled during active COVID-19. The CDR3 runs from the conserved cysteine through the conserved F or W. The D gene is left open where the match is weak. Size is stated for part of the rows, as once, few or many counts, or as a class when the clone is expanded.

clone size,V gene,J gene,D gene,CDR3 DNA,CDR3 protein
-,TRBV7-8,TRBJ2-4,-,TGTGCCAGCAGCTTAGTCAGCTTGGAGGGAAACATTCAGTACTTC,CASSLVSLEGNIQYF
-,TRBV5-1,TRBJ1-2,-,TGCGCCAGCAGCTTACAGGGACCCCCGTTGACTCGTGGCTACACCTTC,CASSLQGPPLTRGYTF
-,TRBV5-6,TRBJ2-6,-,TGTGCCAGCAGCTTGGGGTTAAGGAGGTCCGCTGGGGCCAACGTCCTGACTTTC,CASSLGLRRSAGANVLTF
-,TRBV28,TRBJ1-5,-,TGTGCCAGCAGTTTGTCGCCTAAGCCCCAGCATTTT,CASSLSPKPQHF
-,TRBV9,TRBJ2-2,TRBD2,TGTGCCAGCAGCGTACTGCCGGGACTAGAGGGCACCGGGGAGCTGTTTTTT,CASSVLPGLEGTGELFF
-,TRBV7-3,TRBJ2-3,-,TGTGCCAGCAGCTTCTACGGCGGTAGCACAGATACGCAGTATTTT,CASSFYGGSTDTQYF
-,TRBV6-6,TRBJ2-7,-,TGTGCCAGCAGTTACAGGGGGGGAGACGAGCAGTACTTC,CASSYRGGDEQYF
few,TRBV18,TRBJ1-2,TRBD1,TGTGCCAGCTCACCACCTGGACAGGGTGGACGCTACACCTTC,CASSPPGQGGRYTF
-,TRBV19,TRBJ2-1,TRBD2,TGTGCCAGTAGGACTAGCGGGAGCCATGAGCAGTTCTTC,CASRTSGSHEQFF
-,TRBV7-3,TRBJ2-2,-,TGTGCCAGCAGCTCCGTTGTAGCCGGGGAGCTGTTTTTT,CASSSVVAGELFF
-,TRBV6-5,TRBJ1-6,-,TGTGCCAGCAGCCCCGGACAGTATAATTCACCCCTCCACTTT,CASSPGQYNSPLHF
-,TRBV14,TRBJ2-7,TRBD1,TGTGCCAGCTCCCCGGGACAGGGGGCTCCCTACGAGCAGTACTTC,CASSPGQGAPYEQYF
-,TRBV7-9,TRBJ1-6,-,TGTGCCAGCAGCGTGAGACAGACCAATTCACCCCTCCACTTT,CASSVRQTNSPLHF
-,TRBV18,TRBJ2-3,TRBD2,TGTGCCAGCTCACCGATAGCGGGGGCCCGCACAGATACGCAGTATTTT,CASSPIAGARTDTQYF
-,TRBV7-8,TRBJ2-7,TRBD2,TGTGCCAGCAGCTTAGCGGTAGCGGGTTCCTACGAGCAGTACTTC,CASSLAVAGSYEQYF
-,TRBV10-1,TRBJ2-1,TRBD2,TGCGCCAGCAGTGATAGCGGGGGGGCCGGGGATGAGCAGTTCTTC,CASSDSGGAGDEQFF
many,TRBV7-2,TRBJ2-2,TRBD1,TGTGCCAGCAGCTGGACAGGGGGGACCGGGGAGCTGTTTTTT,CASSWTGGTGELFF
-,TRBV5-5,TRBJ2-7,TRBD2,TGTGCCAGCAGCACCGGGACTAGCGGGGCGTTCTCCTACGAGCAGTACTTC,CASSTGTSGAFSYEQYF
-,TRBV5-1,TRBJ2-3,TRBD1,TGCGCCAGCAGCTCCCTAACAGGGGGATTGGCAGATACGCAGTATTTT,CASSSLTGGLADTQYF
-,TRBV28,TRBJ2-5,TRBD1,TGTGCCAGCAGTTTAGCCTCGACAGGGAAAGAGACCCAGTACTTC,CASSLASTGKETQYF
-,TRBV28,TRBJ1-6,-,TGTGCCAGCAGTTTCCGGCAGGGGATTGATTCACCCCTCCACTTT,CASSFRQGIDSPLHF
-,TRBV5-1,TRBJ2-7,TRBD1,TGCGCCAGCAGCCTGGGTGTGACAGGGAGTAACGAGCAGTACTTC,CASSLGVTGSNEQYF
-,TRBV18,TRBJ1-5,-,TGTGCCAGCTCACCGGGGGAGGGGTATAGCAATCAGCCCCAGCATTTT,CASSPGEGYSNQPQHF
once,TRBV10-1,TRBJ2-7,TRBD2,TGCGCCAGCAGTGAGTCGATAGCGGGCTACGAGCAGTACTTC,CASSESIAGYEQYF
-,TRBV6-5,TRBJ2-7,-,TGTGCCAGCGATAATAGGGGCGAGCAGTACTTC,CASDNRGEQYF
-,TRBV5-5,TRBJ2-2,TRBD1,TGTGCCAGCAGCTTAAGGACAGGCACTGCCGGGGAGCTGTTTTTT,CASSLRTGTAGELFF
-,TRBV5-1,TRBJ2-1,TRBD2,TGCGCCAGCAGCTTGGGACTAGCGAACAATGAGCAGTTCTTC,CASSLGLANNEQFF
-,TRBV24-1,TRBJ2-1,TRBD2,TGTGCCACCAGTGATTTGCGGCTAGCGGGAGCGGATGAGCAGTTCTTC,CATSDLRLAGADEQFF
-,TRBV3-1/TRBV3-2,TRBJ2-6,-,TGTGCCAGCAGCAGCCAGGGTCGAAATGGGGCCAACGTCCTGACTTTC,CASSSQGRNGANVLTF
many,TRBV7-9,TRBJ2-5,TRBD2,TGTGCCAGCAGCTTAGTGGGGAGGGCGGAGACCCAGTACTTC,CASSLVGRAETQYF
-,TRBV28,TRBJ1-4,-,TGTGCCAGCAGGACCCAGGGGCGCCTTGAAAAACTGTTTTTT,CASRTQGRLEKLFF
-,TRBV5-1,TRBJ1-3,-,TGCGCCAGCAGCGTAACAACAGGGTTCTCTGGAAACACCATATATTTT,CASSVTTGFSGNTIYF
-,TRBV5-8,TRBJ2-7,TRBD1,TGTGCCAGCAGCGTGGGACAGGGGTCCTACGAGCAGTACTTC,CASSVGQGSYEQYF
-,TRBV11-2,TRBJ2-2,TRBD1,TGTGCCAGCAGGACCGGGACAGTAAACACCGGGGAGCTGTTTTTT,CASRTGTVNTGELFF
once,TRBV5-1,TRBJ2-2,TRBD1,TGCGCCACGAAACAGGGGGTTGAATTTTTGTCCGGGGAGCTGTTTTTT,CATKQGVEFLSGELFF
-,TRBV9,TRBJ1-2,TRBD1,TGTGCCAGCAGACGGACAGGGCTAAACTATGGCTACACCTTC,CASRRTGLNYGYTF
-,TRBV4-1,TRBJ1-5,-,TGCGCCAGCAGCCAAGTCGGAGGGAACAATCAGCCCCAGCATTTT,CASSQVGGNNQPQHF
-,TRBV27,TRBJ1-6,-,TGTGCCAGCACATTTAGATCCTATAATTCACCCCTCCACTTT,CASTFRSYNSPLHF
many,TRBV18,TRBJ2-1,TRBD2,TGTGCCAGCTCACCACAGCGGGGAATCAATGAGCAGTTCTTC,CASSPQRGINEQFF